These 15 T cell receptor beta chains were all obtained from the same sample, sequenced in a study of CD8+ T cells in alopecia areata. Sequencing relied on a cDNA template that was reverse transcribed from extracted RNA. TCRdb's copy holds only in-frame clones and misses some; the assay was immunoSEQ multiplex PCR. The sample carries roughly 170,000 clones, 50% to 60% recorded once. The sample was CD4+ T cells sorted from blood, taken at week 0. These receptors were collected from a human donor with alopecia areata.

This clone was detected only once. The chain carries TRBV28 and TRBJ2-3; D may be TRBD1 or TRBD2 (5 bases each). The ends were cut back, 2 bases at V and 3 bases at J, with 15 bases in the middle. CDR3 length: 16 amino acids. The V gene's germline CDR1 is MDHEN and CDR2 SYDVKM. The CDR3 reads CASSLVGQGGTDTQYF. The CDR3 coding sequence is TGTGCCAGCAGTTTAGTTGGCCAGGGCGGGACAGATACGCAGTATTTT.

This clone showed up just a few times. The rearrangement uses TRBV12-5 and TRBJ2-7; D gene uncertain. Between the trimmed V and J ends, which lost 0 bases and 6 bases, there was a span of 18 bases. From germline, CDR1 is LGHNT and CDR2 FRNRAP. The CDR3 is 16 amino acids. In nucleotides, the CDR3 is TGTGCTAGTGGTTTGGTATTGGATAGGGAAATCGGCGAGCAGTACTTC. Translated: CASGLVLDREIGEQYF.

This sequence joins TRBV5-1 and TRBJ1-5; D is uncertain. Trimming took off 3 bases at V and 0 bases at J, with 10 bases between the two ends. The CDR3 totals 15 residues. CDR1 SGHRS and CDR2 YFSETQ come from the germline V gene. This CDR3 is CASSSDGNSNQPQHF. The DNA for the CDR3 is TGCGCCAGCAGCTCGGACGGAAATAGCAATCAGCCCCAGCATTTT.

This clone turned up a few times. The V gene is TRBV2, the J gene TRBJ2-1; 9 bases are a match to TRBD1. Germline CDR1 and CDR2: SNHLY and FYNNEI. V was pared by 6 bases and J by 4 bases, with 10 bases of the junction left unmatched. This CDR3 spans 16 amino acids. The CDR3 coding sequence is TGTGCCAGCAGCGTCCCTTACAGGGGGCAATACAATGAGCAGTTCTTC. Protein sequence: CASSVPYRGQYNEQFF. Using reference TRBV2 and TRBJ2-1 for the parts outside the CDR3, the full variable domain is EPEVTQTPSHQVTQMGQEVILRCVPISNHLYFYWYRQILGQKVEFLVSFYNNEISEKSEIFDDQFSVERPDGSNFTLKIRSTKLEDSAMYFCASSVPYRGQYNEQFFGPGTRLTVL.

This clone is a singleton in its sample. The V call is TRBV5-6, the J call TRBJ2-5; 7 bases are shared with TRBD1. The CDR3 runs to 13 residues. Germline V lookup: CDR1 SGHDT, CDR2 YYEEEE. The J segment lost 7 bases and the V segment lost 4 bases, leaving 7 bases of the junction unmatched. This chain's CDR3 is CASSIGGVGTQYF. CDR3 bases: TGTGCCAGCAGCATAGGGGGCGTCGGGACCCAGTACTTC.

This clone was seen only a few times. The genes are TRBV15 and TRBJ1-5; tentative D call: TRBD1 (6 bases). The V end lost 6 bases, the J end lost 3 bases, and 15 bases lay between the germline ends. From germline, CDR1 is LNHNV and CDR2 YYDKDF (reference sequence). The CDR3 loop spans 15 amino acids. This CDR3 is CATSWGRGANQPQHF. In nucleotides, the CDR3 is TGTGCCACCAGTTGGGGCAGGGGCGCCAATCAGCCCCAGCATTTT. Based on the CDR3 plus reference TRBV15 and TRBJ1-5, the full variable domain is DAMVIQNPRYQVTQFGKPVTLSCSQTLNHNVMYWYQQKSSQAPKLLFHYYDKDFNNEADTPDNFQSRRPNTSFCFLDIRSPGLGDTAMYLCATSWGRGANQPQHFGDGTRLSIL.

The rearrangement joins TRBV29-1 to TRBJ2-2, with 7 bases that match TRBD1. V shed 4 bases and J 0 bases; nucleotides not matched to a gene: 2. Germline lookup yields CDR1 SQVTM and CDR2 ANQGSEA. CDR3 length: 14 residues. The chain's CDR3 is CSVAGTANTGELFF. DNA for the CDR3: TGCAGCGTTGCAGGGACAGCGAACACCGGGGAGCTGTTTTTT.

This chain links TRBV5-1 with TRBJ2-6; D not resolved. The CDR3 is 16 residues long. The V and J ends lost 3 bases and 0 bases respectively, with 10 bases between them. The germline gives CDR1 SGHRS, CDR2 YFSETQ. The CDR3 sequence is CASSSLQVSGANVLTF. Written as DNA, the CDR3 is TGCGCCAGCAGCTCCTTACAAGTCTCTGGGGCCAACGTCCTGACTTTC.

V usage is TRBV5-1 and J usage is TRBJ2-5; tentatively, D is TRBD2 (6 bases). This CDR3 has 13 amino acids. Germline-derived CDR1 and CDR2 are SGHRS and YFSETQ. V was shortened by 7 bases and J by 2 bases, with 12 bases between the two germline ends. For the CDR3, the DNA is TGCGCCAGCTGGGACGGGGGTCAAGAGACCCAGTACTTC. Its protein is CASWDGGQETQYF.

The chain links TRBV29-1 to TRBJ2-3, with D tentatively TRBD1 or TRBD2 (5 bases each). The V gene lost 6 bases and the J gene lost 2 bases, with 15 bases spanning the gap. The length of the CDR3 is 14 residues. Germline V gives CDR1 SQVTM, CDR2 ANQGSEA. The CDR3, as DNA: TGCAGCGTCGGTACTAGTGGACACACAGATACGCAGTATTTT. This sequence encodes CSVGTSGHTDTQYF.

The chain has TRBV11-3 and TRBJ2-1; possibly TRBD2 for D (5 bases). The CDR3 totals 15 residues. Trimming stripped 0 bases from V and 7 bases from J, with 13 bases between. Looked up from germline, CDR1 is SGHNT and CDR2 is YENEEA. CDR3 loop: CASSLDRASGNEQFF. In DNA, the CDR3 is TGTGCCAGCAGCTTAGATAGGGCATCGGGGAATGAGCAGTTCTTC.

This rearrangement joins TRBV2 to TRBJ2-1; either TRBD1 or TRBD2 may fit D (6 bases each). This CDR3 region has 15 residues. CDR1 and CDR2 from the germline V gene are SNHLY and FYNNEI. V lost 6 bases to trimming and J lost 1 base, with 13 bases between them. CDR3 protein: CASRALGGSYNEQFF. CDR3 in DNA: TGTGCCAGCAGGGCCTTAGGGGGGTCCTACAATGAGCAGTTCTTC.

This clone was observed a handful of times. This chain uses TRBV23-1 with TRBJ1-1; a weak D match, TRBD1 (5 bases). TRBV23-1 is sorted into the ORF group, with uncertain function. V was trimmed by 9 bases and J by 6 bases, leaving 17 bases between them. This CDR3 has 13 amino acids. The chain's CDR3 is CASSTATVPEAFF. CDR3 DNA sequence: TGCGCCAGTTCGACAGCGACCGTCCCTGAAGCTTTCTTT.

This clone was recorded a few times. The V gene is TRBV15, the J gene TRBJ2-5, with TRBD1 identical over 9 bases. Germline V gene lookup returns CDR1 LNHNV and CDR2 YYDKDF (reference sequence). The J segment lost 4 bases and the V segment lost 9 bases, leaving 6 bases of the junction unmatched. The CDR3 is 13 amino acids. In DNA, the CDR3 is TGTGCCACGGGACAGGGAATCGTAGAGACCCAGTACTTC. As protein: CATGQGIVETQYF.

This chain connects TRBV7-2 to TRBJ2-1; no firm D call. Germline loops: CDR1 SGHTA, CDR2 FQGNSA. V was clipped by 4 bases and J by 11 bases, with 12 bases between them. The CDR3 has 12 residues. The CDR3 DNA reads as TGTGCCAGCAGCTCCCTTGACATAAAGCAGTTCTTC. Amino acids: CASSSLDIKQFF.